These 27 T cell receptor beta chains originate from one sample sequenced in a study of T-cell memory formation after mild COVID-19. TCRdb re-derived calls from the 5' RACE reads in MiXCR, one entry per CDR3 protein. The sample yields over 130,000 distinct CDR3 sequences, more than 13% seen once. What was sequenced was PBMCs or a T cell subset sorted from them (not recorded which). The receptors come from an adult woman who had mild COVID-19 (a few samples of this study predate the infection). Cell type and time point are not known.

The J gene is TRBJ1-6, the V gene TRBV30, with D uncertain. V lost 2 bases, J lost 7 bases, and 12 bases lay in between. Germline-derived CDR1 and CDR2 are GTSNPN and SVGIG (reference sequence). The CDR3 loop spans 14 amino acids. The CDR3 nucleotides are TGTGCCTGGAGTTTGGGTCAGCCAAATTCACCCCTCCACTTT. Its protein is CAWSLGQPNSPLHF. The full variable domain, its missing parts supplied by reference TRBV30 and TRBJ1-6, is SQTIHQWPATLVQPVGSPLSLECTVEGTSNPNLYWYRQAAGRGLQLLFYSVGIGQISSEVPQNLSASRPQDRQFILSSKKLLLSDSGFYLCAWSLGQPNSPLHFGNGTRLTVT.

The sample holds one count of this clonotype. The chain couples TRBV7-2 to TRBJ1-2; D unresolved. Looked up from germline, CDR1 is SGHTA and CDR2 is FQGNSA. The CDR3 spans 14 residues. The V end was cut by 0 bases, the J end by 4 bases, with 9 bases between. Written as DNA, the CDR3 is TGTGCCAGCAGCTTAGCCCCAGACCTCTATGGCTACACCTTC. Translating gives CASSLAPDLYGYTF.

This clonotype was counted a few times. The junction departs from the called germline gene at one end, perhaps through a read error. The V call is TRBV10-3, the J call TRBJ2-1, with 9 bases lining up with TRBD1. Germline CDR1 reads ENHRY; CDR2 reads SYGVKD. This CDR3 contains 13 residues. The CDR3 region is CAIMRTGEDEQSF. Written as DNA, the CDR3 is TGTGCCATCATGCGGACAGGGGAGGATGAGCAGTCCTTC.

This clonotype turned up a few times. V gene TRBV2 combines with J gene TRBJ2-2; TRBD2 agrees at 13 bases. V trimming: 1 base; J trimming: 5 bases; junction bases outside the gene matches: 10. Per the germline V gene, CDR1 is SNHLY and CDR2 is FYNNEI. CDR3 size: 19 residues. The CDR3 nucleotides are TGTGCCAGCAGTGAAGGGGGACTAGCGGGGAGATCCGGGACCGGGGAGCTGTTTTTT. Translating gives CASSEGGLAGRSGTGELFF.

The genes are TRBV24-1 and TRBJ2-7, with 11 bases fitting TRBD1. The V gene end was trimmed by 3 bases and the J gene end by 3 bases; junction bases not matched to a gene: 3. This CDR3 has 15 residues. CDR1 and CDR2 (germline): KGHDR, SFDVKD. The CDR3 bases are TGTGCCACCAGTGATAGGACAGGGGGCTTCTACGAGCAGTACTTC. This codes for CATSDRTGGFYEQYF.

V and J are TRBV12-3 or TRBV12-4 and TRBJ2-7; D is possibly TRBD2 (6 bases). This CDR3 has 16 amino acids. V lost 0 bases and J 4 bases, leaving 16 bases between the germline ends. For the CDR3, the DNA is TGTGCCAGCAGTTTAGCGCAAAGTAGCGGATATTACGAGCAGTACTTC. Translated, it gives CASSLAQSSGYYEQYF.

This clonotype was found once. V gene TRBV4-1 combines with J gene TRBJ2-1; tentative D call: TRBD2 (7 bases). CDR1 and CDR2 from the germline V gene are MGHRA and YSYEKL. The CDR3 extends over 17 amino acids. The CDR3 spells CVDSPPPAGATHNEQFF. The CDR3 region has the DNA TGCGTTGATAGCCCTCCCCCCGCGGGGGCTACTCACAATGAGCAGTTCTTC.

J is TRBJ2-1 and V is TRBV11-2; tentative D call: TRBD1 (5 bases). The CDR3 totals 16 residues. The germline CDR1 and CDR2 sequences are SGHAT and FQNNGV. V shed 3 bases and J shed 0 bases, with 12 bases lying between them. In DNA, the CDR3 is TGTGCCAGCAGCTTCATTCACAGGAGCTCCTACAATGAGCAGTTCTTC. Amino acid sequence: CASSFIHRSSYNEQFF.

This clonotype was found many times. V and J are TRBV30 and TRBJ2-5; 11 bases line up with TRBD2. CDR3 length: 15 residues. With V trimmed by 5 bases and J by 2 bases, 7 bases remained unmatched. Germline-derived CDR1 and CDR2 are GTSNPN and SVGIG (reference sequence). The CDR3: CAWSLAGAPQETQYF. For the CDR3, the DNA is TGTGCCTGGTCACTAGCGGGGGCCCCTCAAGAGACCCAGTACTTC. The whole variable domain, filled in from reference TRBV30 and TRBJ2-5, reads SQTIHQWPATLVQPVGSPLSLECTVEGTSNPNLYWYRQAAGRGLQLLFYSVGIGQISSEVPQNLSASRPQDRQFILSSKKLLLSDSGFYLCAWSLAGAPQETQYFGPGTRLLVL.

At least ten counts were recorded for this clonotype. Here the CDR3 reads CASRGSGTDTQYF. The CDR3 region has the DNA TGTGCCAGCAGGGGGTCTGGCACAGATACGCAGTATTTT. This chain uses TRBV7-2 with TRBJ2-3; D remains ambiguous. V was trimmed by 6 bases and J by 1 base, leaving 8 bases between them. The CDR3 totals 13 residues. CDR1 SGHTA and CDR2 FQGNSA come from the germline V gene.

This chain uses TRBV4-1 with TRBJ2-1; perhaps TRBD2 as D (6 bases). In germline, CDR1 is MGHRA, CDR2 YSYEKL. This CDR3 comprises 17 residues. V was cut by 1 base and J by 0 bases, with 13 bases left in between. The CDR3 nucleotides read TGCGCCAGCAGCCAAGTGCAGGCGGGGAGCTCCTACAATGAGCAGTTCTTC. Translated: CASSQVQAGSSYNEQFF.

Only a few counts were recorded for this clonotype. This chain joins TRBV29-1 and TRBJ2-1; perhaps TRBD2 as D (6 bases). The V gene lost 7 bases and the J gene lost 7 bases, with 14 bases spanning the gap. CDR3 length equals 12 residues. Germline-derived CDR1 and CDR2 are SQVTM and ANQGSEA. The CDR3 is CSAGRGGNEQFF. The CDR3 nucleotides read TGCAGCGCCGGTCGAGGAGGGAATGAGCAGTTCTTC.

This clonotype has only a few counts. The chain is built from TRBV11-3 and TRBJ1-2; D is unclear. The CDR3 is 16 residues long. The V end was cut by 4 bases, the J end by 8 bases, with 23 bases between. Per germline, CDR1 SGHNT and CDR2 YENEEA. CDR3 loop: CASSSRKREDLGGYTF. The CDR3 region has the DNA TGTGCCAGCAGCTCCCGGAAGAGGGAAGATTTAGGGGGCTACACCTTC.

CDR3 bases: TGTGCCAGCTCACCTACCGGGTACACCGGGGAGCTGTTTTTT. This sequence encodes CASSPTGYTGELFF. This chain joins TRBV18 and TRBJ2-2; D call uncertain. V lost 3 bases, J lost 3 bases, and 8 bases lay in between. CDR1 is KGHSH and CDR2 is LQKENI in the germline V gene. The CDR3 spans 14 residues.

The genes are TRBV7-8 and TRBJ1-3; D uncertain. Germline values: CDR1 SGHVS, CDR2 FQNEAQ. V was shortened by 5 bases and J by 1 base, with 15 bases between the two germline ends. The CDR3 totals 16 residues. The CDR3 protein is CASSRGLGASGNTIYF. The CDR3 DNA is TGTGCCAGCAGCCGAGGGCTTGGAGCTTCTGGAAACACCATATATTTT.

This rearrangement joins TRBV21-1 to TRBJ2-1; TRBD1 is taken as the D call from the table, unchecked against the DNA. TRBV21-1 is recorded as a pseudogene. The CDR3 runs to 15 residues. This CDR3 reads CASIPDRGLYNEQFF. The CDR3 DNA sequence: TGTGCCAGCATCCCGGACAGGGGGCTTTACAATGAGCAGTTCTTC.

This sequence joins TRBV10-3 and TRBJ1-5, with TRBD1 as a possible D gene (6 bases). In germline, CDR1 is ENHRY, CDR2 SYGVKD. The CDR3 covers 16 residues. V was trimmed by 0 bases and J by 2 bases, leaving 11 bases between them. CDR3 DNA: TGTGCCATCAGTGAGTCGGCAGGGGATGGCAATCAGCCCCAGCATTTT. Encoded protein: CAISESAGDGNQPQHF.

This clonotype turned up a few times. V and J are TRBV27 and TRBJ2-7; no firm D call. Germline CDR1 is MNHEY and CDR2 is SMNVEV (reference sequence). V was cut by 5 bases and J by 0 bases, with 8 bases left in between. The CDR3 is made up of 13 amino acids. The CDR3 sequence is CASSKAGSYEQYF. As DNA, the CDR3 is TGTGCCAGCAGTAAGGCCGGCTCCTACGAGCAGTACTTC.

V gene TRBV20-1 combines with J gene TRBJ2-7, with 8 nucleotides matching TRBD1. The CDR3 sequence is 13 residues long. Germline assignment: CDR1 DFQATT and CDR2 SNEGSKA (reference sequence). Trimming removed 3 bases from V and 4 bases from J; junction bases left unmatched: 5. This chain's CDR3 is CSARKDRGYEQYF. The CDR3 DNA reads as TGCAGTGCTAGGAAAGACAGGGGTTACGAGCAGTACTTC.

This chain links TRBV6-1 with TRBJ1-1; no firm D call. Trimming removed 8 bases from V and 7 bases from J, with 11 bases in between. Germline assignment: CDR1 MNHNS and CDR2 SASEGT. The CDR3 spans 11 residues. This CDR3 reads CASGLWSEAFF. As DNA, the CDR3 is TGTGCCAGCGGCCTTTGGAGTGAAGCTTTCTTT.

This clonotype has a handful of counts. The rearrangement uses TRBV11-3 and TRBJ2-2, with 13 bases identical to TRBD2. J lost 13 bases, V lost 5 bases, and 10 bases had no gene match. The CDR3 has 15 residues. From germline, CDR1 is SGHNT and CDR2 YENEEA. CDR3 DNA: TGTGCCAGCAGCCCCGGGACTAGCGGGGCCGAGGGGCTGTTTTTT. Protein sequence: CASSPGTSGAEGLFF.

This clonotype was counted at least ten times. This chain uses TRBV20-1 with TRBJ2-7; possibly TRBD2 for D (6 bases). The CDR3 spans 14 residues. V gave up 5 bases and J gave up 0 bases, with 14 bases separating them. Germline V gene data show CDR1 as DFQATT and CDR2 as SNEGSKA (reference sequence). CDR3 DNA sequence: TGCAGTGCTGGGGCCGGGACTCCCTCCTACGAGCAGTACTTC. Translated: CSAGAGTPSYEQYF.

The chain is built from TRBV2 and TRBJ1-2, with D possibly matching TRBD1 (6 bases). This CDR3 comprises 13 residues. Trimming cost V 6 bases and J 8 bases, with 16 bases left between them. Germline-derived CDR1 and CDR2 are SNHLY and FYNNEI. CDR3 bases: TGTGCCAGCAGCGCCTACAGGGCTGGAGGCTACACCTTC. Residues: CASSAYRAGGYTF.

This clonotype was counted only a few times. The chain couples TRBV29-1 to TRBJ2-7, with D possibly called TRBD1 or TRBD2 (6 bases each). The CDR3 length is 15 residues. Germline V CDR1 and CDR2: SQVTM, ANQGSEA. The V gene lost 8 bases and the J gene lost 5 bases, with 25 bases spanning the gap. CDR3 nucleotides: TGCAGCTTGATAAGGGGGGACATACGGGGGAACGAGCAGTACTTC. It is translated as CSLIRGDIRGNEQYF.

This sequence joins TRBV12-3 or TRBV12-4 and TRBJ2-7; weak D call: TRBD2 (7 bases). Trimming shortened V by 1 base and J by 2 bases, and 12 bases separated the two germline ends. The CDR3 covers 15 residues. CDR3 in amino acids: CASSLGGGPAYEQYF. The CDR3 bases are TGTGCCAGCAGTTTAGGCGGGGGCCCCGCCTACGAGCAGTACTTC.

The chain combines TRBV9 with TRBJ2-7; D may be TRBD2 (6 bases). This CDR3 spans 17 amino acids. Germline loops: CDR1 SGDLS, CDR2 YYNGEE. V was shortened by 1 base and J by 2 bases, with 19 bases between the two germline ends. The CDR3 nucleotides read TGTGCCAGCAGCGTATCAGTAGCTAGCGAAGCCCCCTACGAGCAGTACTTC. Protein product: CASSVSVASEAPYEQYF.

This clonotype has more than one count but fewer than ten. The J gene is TRBJ2-1, the V gene TRBV24-1, with D possibly matching TRBD1 (5 bases). CDR3 length: 14 residues. Trimming cost V 1 base and J 10 bases, with 13 bases left between them. In germline, CDR1 is KGHDR, CDR2 SFDVKD. The CDR3 DNA follows: TGTGCCACCAGTGATTTTGGGGCAACCGGGGAGCAGTTCTTC. Residues: CATSDFGATGEQFF.